This T cell receptor (beta chain) was profiled in a study of CD8 T cells in ankylosing spondylitis. The CDR3 totals 17 residues. CDR1 and CDR2 from the germline V gene are KGHSH and LQKENI. The junction had 5 bases not matched to a gene; V was cut back by 2 bases and J by 0 bases. Turning to this clonotype: The antigen is unknown.

Study-wide results and limits: What appeared characteristic of ankylosing spondylitis blood was a TCR beta motif of fewer than ten highly homologous variants.

One entry per CDR3 protein, called by TCRdb with MiXCR from the 5' RACE reads. The sample shows fewer than 750,000 distinct CDR3 sequences, around 20% of them seen only once. The sequence derives from a male donor with ankylosing spondylitis. V and J are TRBV18 and TRBJ1-3; 9 bases fit TRBD1. The sample was blood, either unsorted or a sorted T cell fraction (not recorded which). Here the CDR3 reads CASSPTGGPSSGNTIYF. The CDR3 coding sequence is TGTGCCAGCTCACCAACAGGGGGCCCGAGCTCTGGAAACACCATATATTTT.